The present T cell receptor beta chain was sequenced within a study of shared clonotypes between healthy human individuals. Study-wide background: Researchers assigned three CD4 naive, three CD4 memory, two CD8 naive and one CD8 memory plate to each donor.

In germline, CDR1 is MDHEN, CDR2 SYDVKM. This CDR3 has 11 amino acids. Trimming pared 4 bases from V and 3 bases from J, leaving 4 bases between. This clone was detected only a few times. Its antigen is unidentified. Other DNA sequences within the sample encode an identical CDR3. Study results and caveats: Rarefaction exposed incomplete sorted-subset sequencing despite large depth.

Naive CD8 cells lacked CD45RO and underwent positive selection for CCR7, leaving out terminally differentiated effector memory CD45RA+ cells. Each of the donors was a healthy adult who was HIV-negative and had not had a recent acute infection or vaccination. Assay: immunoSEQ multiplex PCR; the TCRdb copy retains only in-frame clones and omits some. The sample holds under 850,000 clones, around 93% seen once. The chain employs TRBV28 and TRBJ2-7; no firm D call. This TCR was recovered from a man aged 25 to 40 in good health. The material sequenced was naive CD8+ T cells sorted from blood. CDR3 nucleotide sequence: TGTGCCAGCAGTTACAGCTACGAGCAGTACTTC. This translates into CASSYSYEQYF.